This TCR beta chain originates from a study of blood T cell repertoires in COVID-19. As for the study in general: Researchers got acute and convalescent COVID-19 samples from the United States, Italy and Spain. Sources were T cells, B-cell-depleted T cells, or PBMCs; the material itself was cDNA or gDNA.

The ends lost 8 bases at V and 5 bases at J; junction bases unmatched: 7. The CDR3 contains 13 residues. Germline V gene lookup returns CDR1 MDHEN and CDR2 SYDVKM. Per the original data handling: The authors estimated nucleated cell counts from reference gene primer amplification. The data were produced by immunoSEQ multiplex PCR, yet TCRdb's version contains in-frame clones alone and is incomplete. D and trimming were read from the DNA, whereas the V and J calls and clone size are those reported in that table. The table includes some 290,000 clones, about 88% detected once. This TCR was sampled from a man aged 18 to 35 with active or convalescent COVID-19. The sequenced sample was peripheral blood. The V gene is TRBV28, the J gene TRBJ2-5, with 8 nucleotides matching TRBD2. The CDR3 loop is CASGRGGHETQYF. CDR3 sequence (DNA): TGTGCCAGCGGACGGGGGGGCCATGAGACCCAGTACTTC.